Sequencing of this T cell receptor (beta chain) was carried out in a study of memory CD4+ T cells and cytomegalovirus serostatus. Whole-study findings and limits: Suggested: most of the CMV-linked TCR signature lies in CD4+ memory cells.

Single viable CD3+CD4+CD8-CD45RO+ cells were sorted as the memory CD4+ T cells. Clones were sequenced by immunoSEQ multiplex PCR, and TCRdb holds only the in-frame ones, with some missing. The repertoire holds 55,000 to 65,000 clones, about three quarters seen once, with more than 1% in the top ten. Concerning this clone itself: The antigen is not known.

This clonotype was obtained from an adult in good health and CMV-seronegative. The specimen sequenced was memory CD4+ T cells from blood.

The DNA for the CDR3 is TGTGCCAGTAGTATAGTGCGGGGAACACTCACCGGGGAGCTGTTTTTT. It encodes CASSIVRGTLTGELFF. V usage is TRBV19 and J usage is TRBJ2-2, with a weak D call TRBD2 (6 bases). Germline CDR1 LNHDA, CDR2 SQIVND (reference sequence). This CDR3 comprises 16 residues. Trimming stripped 1 base from V and 4 bases from J, with 13 bases between.